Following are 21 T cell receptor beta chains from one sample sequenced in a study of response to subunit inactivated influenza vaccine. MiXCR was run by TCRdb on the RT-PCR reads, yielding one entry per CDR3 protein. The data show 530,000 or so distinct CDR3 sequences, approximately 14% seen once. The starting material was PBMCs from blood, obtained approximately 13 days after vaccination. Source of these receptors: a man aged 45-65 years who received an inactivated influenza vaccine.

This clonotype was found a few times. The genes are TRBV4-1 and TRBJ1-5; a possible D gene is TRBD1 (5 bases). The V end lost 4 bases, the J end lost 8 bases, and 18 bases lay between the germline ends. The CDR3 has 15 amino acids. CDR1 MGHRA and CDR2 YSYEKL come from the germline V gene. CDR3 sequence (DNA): TGCGCCAGCAGCCCCGGTGAGGGGAGGGGTGAGCCCCAGCATTTT. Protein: CASSPGEGRGEPQHF.

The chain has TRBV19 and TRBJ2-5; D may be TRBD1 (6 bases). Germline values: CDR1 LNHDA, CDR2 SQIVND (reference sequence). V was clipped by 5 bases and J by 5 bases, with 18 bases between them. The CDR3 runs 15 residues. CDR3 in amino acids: CASSPGTTRGETQYF. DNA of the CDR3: TGTGCCAGTAGTCCGGGGACAACTCGCGGGGAGACCCAGTACTTC. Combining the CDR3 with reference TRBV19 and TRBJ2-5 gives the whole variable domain DGGITQSPKYLFRKEGQNVTLSCEQNLNHDAMYWYRQDPGQGLRLIYYSQIVNDFQKGDIAEGYSVSREKKESFPLTVTSAQKNPTAFYLCASSPGTTRGETQYFGPGTRLLVL.

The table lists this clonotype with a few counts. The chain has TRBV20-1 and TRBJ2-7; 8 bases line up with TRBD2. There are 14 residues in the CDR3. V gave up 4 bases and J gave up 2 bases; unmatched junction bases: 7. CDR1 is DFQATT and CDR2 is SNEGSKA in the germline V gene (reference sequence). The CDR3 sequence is CSAMRGAGAYEQYF. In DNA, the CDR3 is TGCAGTGCTATGCGGGGGGCCGGGGCCTACGAGCAGTACTTC.

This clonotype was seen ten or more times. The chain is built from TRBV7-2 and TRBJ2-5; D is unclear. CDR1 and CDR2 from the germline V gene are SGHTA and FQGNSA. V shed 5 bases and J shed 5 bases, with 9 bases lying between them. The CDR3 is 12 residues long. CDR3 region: CASSPTRETQYF. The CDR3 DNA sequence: TGTGCCAGCAGCCCAACTCGCGAGACCCAGTACTTC.

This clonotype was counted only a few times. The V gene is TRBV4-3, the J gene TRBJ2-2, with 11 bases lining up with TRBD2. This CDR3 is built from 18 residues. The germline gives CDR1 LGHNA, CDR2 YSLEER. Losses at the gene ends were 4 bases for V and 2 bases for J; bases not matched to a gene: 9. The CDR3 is CASSPLTSGGPNTGELFF. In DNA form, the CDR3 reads TGCGCCAGCAGCCCCCTAACTAGCGGGGGCCCTAACACCGGGGAGCTGTTTTTT.

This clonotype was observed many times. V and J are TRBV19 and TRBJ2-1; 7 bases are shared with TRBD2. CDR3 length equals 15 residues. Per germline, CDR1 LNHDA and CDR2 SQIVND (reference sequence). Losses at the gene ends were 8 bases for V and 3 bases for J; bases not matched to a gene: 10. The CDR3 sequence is CASRDRDYLYNEQFF. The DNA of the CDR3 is TGTGCCAGTCGGGACCGGGACTACCTCTACAATGAGCAGTTCTTC.

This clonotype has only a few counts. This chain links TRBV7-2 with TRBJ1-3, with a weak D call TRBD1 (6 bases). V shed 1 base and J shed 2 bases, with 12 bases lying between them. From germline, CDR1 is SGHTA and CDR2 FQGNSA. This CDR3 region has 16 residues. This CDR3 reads CASSLGPDRTGNTIYF. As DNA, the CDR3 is TGTGCCAGCAGCTTAGGCCCGGACAGAACTGGAAACACCATATATTTT.

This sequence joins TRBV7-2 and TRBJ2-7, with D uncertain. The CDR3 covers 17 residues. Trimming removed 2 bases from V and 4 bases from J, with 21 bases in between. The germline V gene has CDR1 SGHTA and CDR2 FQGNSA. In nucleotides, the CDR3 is TGTGCCAGCAGCTTACAATGGTCCGCCGCCCTGGGGTACGAGCAGTACTTC. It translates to CASSLQWSAALGYEQYF.

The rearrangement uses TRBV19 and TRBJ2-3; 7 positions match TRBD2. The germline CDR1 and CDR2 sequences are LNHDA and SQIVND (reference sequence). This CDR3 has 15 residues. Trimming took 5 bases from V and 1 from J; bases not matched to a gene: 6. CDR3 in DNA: TGTGCCAGTAGTGCCGGACTAGTGCGCACAGATACGCAGTATTTT. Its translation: CASSAGLVRTDTQYF.

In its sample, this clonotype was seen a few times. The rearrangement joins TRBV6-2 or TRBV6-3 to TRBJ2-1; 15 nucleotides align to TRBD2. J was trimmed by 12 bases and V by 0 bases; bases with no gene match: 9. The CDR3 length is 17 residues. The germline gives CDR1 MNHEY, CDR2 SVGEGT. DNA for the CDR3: TGTGCCAGCAGTTACTCTTCCGGGACTAGCGGGAGGTCCTGGCAGTTCTTC. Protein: CASSYSSGTSGRSWQFF.

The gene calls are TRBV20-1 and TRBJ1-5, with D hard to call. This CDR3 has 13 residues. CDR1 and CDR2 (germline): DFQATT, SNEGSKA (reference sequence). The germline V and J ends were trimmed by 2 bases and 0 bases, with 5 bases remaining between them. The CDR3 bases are TGCAGTGCTAGACCTAGTAGCAATCAGCCCCAGCATTTT. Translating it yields CSARPSSNQPQHF.

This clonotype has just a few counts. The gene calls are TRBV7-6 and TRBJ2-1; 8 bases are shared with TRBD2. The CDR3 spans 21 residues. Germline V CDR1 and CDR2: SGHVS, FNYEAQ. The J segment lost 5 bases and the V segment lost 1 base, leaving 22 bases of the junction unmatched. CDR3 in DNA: TGTGCCAGCAGCTTAGTTTATTCGGGCTCTCCGGCGGGAGGCAGGAACAATGAGCAGTTCTTC. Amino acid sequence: CASSLVYSGSPAGGRNNEQFF.

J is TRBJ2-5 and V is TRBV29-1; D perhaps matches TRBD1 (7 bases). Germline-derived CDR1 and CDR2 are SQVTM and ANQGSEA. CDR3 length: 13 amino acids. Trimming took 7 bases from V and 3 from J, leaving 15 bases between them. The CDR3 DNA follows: TGCAGCGGTGGGGGGACAGTGAAAGAGACCCAGTACTTC. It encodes CSGGGTVKETQYF.

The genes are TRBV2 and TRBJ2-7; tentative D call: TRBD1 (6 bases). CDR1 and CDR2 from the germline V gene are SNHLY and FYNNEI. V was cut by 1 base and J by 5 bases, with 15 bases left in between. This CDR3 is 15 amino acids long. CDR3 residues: CASSEGSTGSDEQYF. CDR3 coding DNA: TGTGCCAGCAGTGAAGGTTCCACAGGGAGCGACGAGCAGTACTTC.

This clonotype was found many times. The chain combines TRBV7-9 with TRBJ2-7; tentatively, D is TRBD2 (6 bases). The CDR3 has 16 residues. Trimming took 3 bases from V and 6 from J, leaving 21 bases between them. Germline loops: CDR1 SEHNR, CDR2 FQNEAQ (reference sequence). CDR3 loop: CASSFFGTSWVGEQYF. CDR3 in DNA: TGTGCCAGCAGCTTCTTCGGGACTTCCTGGGTAGGCGAGCAGTACTTC. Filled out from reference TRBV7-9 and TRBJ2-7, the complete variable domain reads DTGVSQNPRHKITKRGQNVTFRCDPISEHNRLYWYRQTLGQGPEFLTYFQNEAQLEKSRLLSDRFSAERPKGSFSTLEIQRTEQGDSAMYLCASSFFGTSWVGEQYFGPGTRLTVT.

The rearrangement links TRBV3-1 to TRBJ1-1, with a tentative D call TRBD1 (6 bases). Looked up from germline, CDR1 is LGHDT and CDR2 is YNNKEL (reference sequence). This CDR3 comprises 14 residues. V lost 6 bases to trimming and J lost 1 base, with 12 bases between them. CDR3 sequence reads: CASRGRDTNTEAFF. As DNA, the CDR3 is TGTGCCAGCAGAGGGAGGGACACGAACACTGAAGCTTTCTTT.

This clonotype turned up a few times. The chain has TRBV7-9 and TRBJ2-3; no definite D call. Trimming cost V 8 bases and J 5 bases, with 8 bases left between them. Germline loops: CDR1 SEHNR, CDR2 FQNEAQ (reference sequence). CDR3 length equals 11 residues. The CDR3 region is CASGEVDTQYF. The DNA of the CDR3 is TGTGCCAGCGGTGAGGTAGATACGCAGTATTTT.

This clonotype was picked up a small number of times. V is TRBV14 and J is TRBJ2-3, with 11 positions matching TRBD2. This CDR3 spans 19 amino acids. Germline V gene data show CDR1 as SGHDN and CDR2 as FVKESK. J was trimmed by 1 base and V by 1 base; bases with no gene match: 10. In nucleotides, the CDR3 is TGTGCCAGCAGCCAAGGGTTCACTAGCGGGAGAGGCGGCACAGATACGCAGTATTTT. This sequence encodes CASSQGFTSGRGGTDTQYF. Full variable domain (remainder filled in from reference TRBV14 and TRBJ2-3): EAGVTQFPSHSVIEKGQTVTLRCDPISGHDNLYWYRRVMGKEIKFLLHFVKESKQDESGMPNNRFLAERTGGTYSTLKVQPAELEDSGVYFCASSQGFTSGRGGTDTQYFGPGTRLTVL.

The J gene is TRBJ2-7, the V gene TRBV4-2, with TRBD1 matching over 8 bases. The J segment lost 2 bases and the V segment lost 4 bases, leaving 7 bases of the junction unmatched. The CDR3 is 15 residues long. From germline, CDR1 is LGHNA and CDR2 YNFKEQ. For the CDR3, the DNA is TGTGCCAGCAGCCGAGCCCCGGGACAGGCCTACGAGCAGTACTTC. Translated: CASSRAPGQAYEQYF.

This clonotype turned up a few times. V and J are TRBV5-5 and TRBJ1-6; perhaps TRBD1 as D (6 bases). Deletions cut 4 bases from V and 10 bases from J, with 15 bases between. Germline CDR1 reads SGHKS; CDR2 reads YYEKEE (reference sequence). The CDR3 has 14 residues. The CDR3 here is CASSKVQGRSPLHF. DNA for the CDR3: TGTGCCAGCAGCAAGGTACAGGGCCGGTCACCCCTCCACTTT.

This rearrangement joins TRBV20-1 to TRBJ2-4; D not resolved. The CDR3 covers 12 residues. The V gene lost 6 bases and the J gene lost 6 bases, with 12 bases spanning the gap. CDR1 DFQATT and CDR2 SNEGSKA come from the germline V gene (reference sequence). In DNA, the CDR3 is TGCAGTGCCGATGACATCGGAAACATTCAGTACTTC. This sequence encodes CSADDIGNIQYF.